Detailed here is one T cell receptor beta chain. Its target is not known. The data were taken from a study of CD8 T cells in ankylosing spondylitis. Study conclusions and caveats: Disease-linked clones proved CD8+ and comparatively uncommon in peripheral blood. It was reported that disease-linked clones were significantly enriched in matched ankylosing spondylitis synovial fluid.

The CDR3 length is 15 residues. V shed 6 bases and J 2 bases; nucleotides not matched to a gene: 7. CDR1 and CDR2 from the germline V gene are MNHEY and SMNVEV (reference sequence). TCRdb re-derived calls from the 5' RACE reads in MiXCR, one entry per CDR3 protein. Of 250,000 to 350,000 distinct CDR3 sequences listed, approximately 20% were seen once; the top ten hold 7.5% to 9.5%. The specimen was blood, either unsorted or a sorted T cell fraction (not recorded which). This chain uses TRBV27 with TRBJ2-3, with 8 bases aligning to TRBD1. The receptor was derived from a male donor with ankylosing spondylitis or in good health (not recorded which). Here the CDR3 reads CASSYTDRVTDTQYF. CDR3 nucleotides: TGTGCCAGCAGCTACACGGACAGGGTCACAGATACGCAGTATTTT.